This entry concerns a single T cell receptor (beta chain). Its antigen is still unknown. Base qualities are not recorded, but no much larger clone differs from it by a single base. The data belong to a study of shared clonotypes between healthy human individuals (dated by TCRdb to 2019 to 2021). Some background on the complete study: The cohort comprised a couple of women and a few men aged 18 to 49 years. Leukapheresis yielded between about 0.85 and 9.5 billion PBMCs per donor. To estimate repertoire size and how much clonotype sharing occurs between individuals, the study deeply sequenced the blood TCR repertoires of five healthy adults. Libraries were prepared and TCR repertoires were sequenced by different laboratories using diverse techniques, in order to increase sequencing depth and limit assay-specific biases.

TCR CDR3 regions were amplified from genomic DNA by multiplex PCR using the deep immunoSEQ assay. Extracted genomic DNA from each cell subset was distributed evenly across all wells of several immunoSEQ 96-well plates, and each plate was treated as a replicate. Each replicate PCR for unsorted PBMC received about 0.3 ug genomic DNA, equal to tens of thousands of T cell genomes. Ten immunoSEQ deep assay plates were used to sequence the unsorted PBMC genomic DNA. Purified libraries were measured with a Qubit 3.0 fluorometer, size-checked on a Bioanalyzer 2100, and measured again with the KAPA Library Quantification kit. A separate single-read 150-cycle Illumina NextSeq 550 flow cell was used to sequence each immunoSEQ 96-well plate. In the source study's methods: Because the immunoSEQ output held only junctional sequences and lacked quality scores, the filtering could not match the filtering applied to full-length reads. Sequences were annotated with PyIR, a Python wrapper for IgBLAST v1.9, and V/J genes and CDR3 were assigned using IMGT germline references. Reads were removed for weak V/J assignments (E-value above 1e-6), missing CDR3, stop codons, out-of-frame junctions, or ambiguous translated residues. V3J clonotypes were defined as sequences sharing the same inferred V gene, J gene, and CDR3 amino acid sequence. To compute the percentage overlap between repertoires, the number of shared unique clonotypes was divided by the size of the smaller repertoire. Richness of each repertoire was evaluated using RTK rarefaction, the Chao1 estimator, and Recon v2.1 estimates of unobserved clonotypes. The table comes from immuneACCESS by way of TCRdb, which keeps in-frame sequences with V and J called. Part of the clones is missing from these tables; in studies checked, under half for an unresolved V gene and the rest for unknown reasons. V and J calls and clone size are those listed in that table; D and trimming were worked out from the DNA. The sample contains 450,000 to 500,000 clones, 79% of them found a single time. Roughly 12% of the sample belongs to the ten largest clones.

The donors were healthy, HIV-negative adults with no recently reported acute infections or vaccinations. Every donor was a Caucasian adult residing in Nashville, Tennessee, USA. For unsorted samples, 80 million to 100 million PBMCs were counted, and genomic DNA was extracted using the QIAamp DNA Blood Mini kit. After blood collection by leukapheresis, PBMCs were isolated using Ficoll-Histopaque density gradient centrifugation and then cryopreserved in the vapor phase of liquid nitrogen. Including the terminal cysteine and phenylalanine, the CDR3 comprises 17 residues. The retained sequence is limited to the CDR3, 51 bases, with the frame set at the first base. V trim: 4 bases; J trim: 2 bases; unmatched bases: 6. The germline V gene gives CDR1 as MGHRA and CDR2 as YSYEKL. What the research found in general, with its limitations: Sampling was limited to blood, and TCR repertoires in tissue likely differ from TCR repertoires in blood. The small number of donors limited the genetic and exposure-history diversity represented. Pairwise subsampling indicated that sequencing depth was expected to affect the degree of clonotype sharing among donors.

The sequence came from a woman aged 40 to 55 in good health. Some clones in this sample may be carry-over from other donors' samples. The sequence links TRBV4-1 to TRBJ2-2; a stretch of 11 junction bases matches TRBD2. The material sequenced was PBMCs. The CDR3 region: CASSRPGTSGNTGELFF. The sequenced DNA is TGCGCCAGCAGCCGACCCGGGACTAGCGGCAACACCGGGGAGCTGTTTTTT.